These 7 T cell receptor beta chains share one sample of origin, sequenced in a study of CD8 T cells in Susac syndrome. An amount of RNA that ranged from roughly 0.45 to 1 ug was reverse transcribed with random hexamers. TCRdb re-called the immunoSEQ multiplex PCR reads through MiXCR, storing one row per CDR3 protein. Of 150,000 to 200,000 distinct CDR3 sequences in the sample, about 93% were seen once. Sample: CD4+ T cells from PBMCs. All receptors derive from a human donor in good health.

This chain connects TRBV7-2 to TRBJ1-5, with TRBD1 identical over 7 bases. This CDR3 has 13 residues. The ends lost 5 bases at V and 4 bases at J; junction bases unmatched: 2. Germline CDR1 and CDR2: SGHTA and FQGNSA. In DNA, the CDR3 is TGTGCCAGCAGCGAGGACAGGAATCAGCCCCAGCATTTT. This encodes CASSEDRNQPQHF.

The chain employs TRBV5-1 and TRBJ2-5; D is ambiguous. CDR1 is SGHRS, CDR2 YFSETQ, per germline. The CDR3 runs to 12 residues. V lost 7 bases and J lost 0, with 7 bases in between. In DNA form, the CDR3 reads TGCGCCAGCGGCGACAACCAAGAGACCCAGTACTTC. This encodes CASGDNQETQYF. Based on the CDR3 plus reference TRBV5-1 and TRBJ2-5, the full variable domain is KAGVTQTPRYLIKTRGQQVTLSCSPISGHRSVSWYQQTPGQGLQFLFEYFSETQRNKGNFPGRFSGRQFSNSRSEMNVSTLELGDSALYLCASGDNQETQYFGPGTRLLVL.

The rearrangement links TRBV12-3 or TRBV12-4 to TRBJ2-2, with D uncertain. The CDR3 spans 15 residues. Trimming pared 7 bases from V and 5 bases from J, leaving 17 bases between. The CDR3 DNA reads as TGTGCCAGCACCTTTATGGGGATTCGGACCGGGGAGCTGTTTTTT. It yields the protein CASTFMGIRTGELFF.

This clonotype was detected only a few times. This CDR3 reads CASSFGAGGTEAFF. Here the CDR3 DNA reads TGTGCCAGCAGTTTTGGAGCTGGAGGGACTGAAGCTTTCTTT. The J gene is TRBJ1-1, the V gene TRBV12-3 or TRBV12-4; D remains ambiguous. CDR3 size: 14 residues. Trimming shortened V by 3 bases and J by 5 bases, and 13 bases separated the two germline ends.

This clonotype was recorded once. The chain couples TRBV20-1 to TRBJ2-1; TRBD2 is a possible D gene (5 bases). This CDR3 spans 15 amino acids. V gave up 5 bases and J gave up 2 bases, with 16 bases separating them. The germline CDR1 and CDR2 sequences are DFQATT and SNEGSKA (reference sequence). DNA of the CDR3: TGCAGTGCTGATCAACTAGTAACCGCCTACAATGAGCAGTTCTTC. This codes for CSADQLVTAYNEQFF.

This chain uses TRBV9 with TRBJ2-2; 8 nucleotides match TRBD2. J gave up 5 bases and V 0 bases, and 6 bases lay outside the gene matches. The CDR3 is 16 residues long. Germline V gives CDR1 SGDLS, CDR2 YYNGEE. CDR3 sequence (DNA): TGTGCCAGCAGCGTAGAGGGGACTAGGAAAACCGGGGAGCTGTTTTTT. This gives the protein CASSVEGTRKTGELFF. Full variable domain (rest looked up from reference TRBV9 and TRBJ2-2): DSGVTQTPKHLITATGQRVTLRCSPRSGDLSVYWYQQSLDQGLQFLIQYYNGEERAKGNILERFSAQQFPDLHSELNLSSLELGDSALYFCASSVEGTRKTGELFFGEGSRLTVL.

The rearrangement joins TRBV7-2 to TRBJ1-1; 7 positions agree with TRBD1. CDR1 SGHTA and CDR2 FQGNSA come from the germline V gene. V shed 3 bases, J shed 4 bases, and the junction held 5 bases outside the gene matches. The CDR3 is 14 residues long. The CDR3 region has the DNA TGTGCCAGCAGCTTTCTTCAGGGGGGCACTGAAGCTTTCTTT. As protein: CASSFLQGGTEAFF.